This entry describes one T cell receptor (beta chain). Clones were sequenced by immunoSEQ multiplex PCR, and TCRdb holds only the in-frame ones, with some missing. Found here are some 87,000 clones, roughly 96% of them singletons; the top ten hold about 0.31%. The sample is drawn from a study of technical replicates of blood from a few donors. Between the trimmed V and J ends, which lost 0 bases and 9 bases, there was a span of 10 bases. CDR1 is SGHNT, CDR2 YYREEE, per germline (reference sequence). The CDR3 is 13 residues long. The chain carries TRBV5-4 and TRBJ2-1; D perhaps matches TRBD1 (6 bases). Material for sequencing was T cells isolated from PBMCs. The receptor comes from a human donor in good health. CDR3 sequence: CASSLGLGGEQFF. CDR3 bases: TGTGCCAGCAGCTTGGGCCTAGGGGGTGAGCAGTTCTTC.